The present T cell receptor (beta chain) was sequenced within a study of identifying expanded T cells in peripheral blood. Using immunoSEQ multiplex PCR, the repertoire was profiled, and TCRdb retains in-frame clones only, with some absent. The table shows around 100,000 clones, with 75% to 90% occurring only once. General study points: Differentially abundant clones: about 1.3 between replicates, approximately 16 at roughly 2 weeks, roughly 18 at four.

To note about this clone: The antigen remains unidentified.

Germline V gene data show CDR1 as ENHRY and CDR2 as SYGVKD. V was clipped by 8 bases and J by 5 bases, with 15 bases between them. The CDR3 runs to 13 residues. No infections or other immune events were documented during collection. The chain is built from TRBV10-3 and TRBJ1-1; D not certain. The origin of this receptor is a person aged 18-70 years in good health. The material sequenced was blood. The CDR3 sequence is CAIGPATGTEAFF. CDR3 in DNA: TGTGCCATCGGCCCGGCGACGGGGACTGAAGCTTTCTTT.